Sequencing of this T cell receptor beta chain was carried out in a study of blood T cells in healthy people across ages. Primers used in a second PCR of roughly 6 to 11 cycles were a sample-barcoded 5' primer and a J-beta primer mix. Individual samples furnished no less than 2.5 million CDR3-containing paired-end reads apiece. TCRdb used MiXCR to reprocess the 5' RACE reads, holding one entry per CDR3 protein. The sample lists around 1,500,000 distinct CDR3 sequences, roughly 40% occurring once. Healthy individuals of Caucasian origin from Russia, aged roughly 6 to 100, served as donors. This clonotype has a count of ten or more. Antigen specificity is unknown. Study observations and caveats: Compared with aged donors, long-lived donors showed fewer expanded clones, suggesting selection. Among T cells, TCR beta diversity per million cells dropped roughly linearly as age rose.

The TCR comes from a young woman in good health. The sample consisted of blood.

CDR3 nucleotide sequence: TGCGCCAGCAGCCAAGGGACAGGGGAGCCCGAGCAGTACTTC. This translates into CASSQGTGEPEQYF. The chain links TRBV4-1 to TRBJ2-7, with TRBD1 matching 9 bases. V was pared by 1 base and J by 6 bases, with 4 bases of the junction left unmatched. The CDR3 is made up of 14 amino acids. Germline V gives CDR1 MGHRA, CDR2 YSYEKL.